In this sample, the clone carrying this T cell receptor (beta chain) turned up many times. The entry originates in a study of Graves' ophthalmopathy and Graves' hyperthyroidism. The germline V gene encodes CDR1 LNHNV and CDR2 YYDKDF (reference sequence). This CDR3 spans 18 amino acids. With 2 bases clipped from V and 0 bases from J, the junction kept 9 bases outside the gene matches. The authors amplified TCR beta CDR3 regions, and they did so from RNA transcripts for repertoire sequencing. The authors performed first-round RT-PCR with HTBI primers and then a second-round multiplex PCR. TCRdb analysed the multiplex PCR reads with MiXCR anew, one entry per CDR3 protein. The sample lists hundreds of thousands of distinct CDR3 sequences; roughly two fifths were seen once.

The sample comprised peripheral blood. This clonotype was obtained from an adult man with Graves' ophthalmopathy. This chain links TRBV15 with TRBJ1-4; 7 bases are a match to TRBD1. The CDR3: CATSRTTGTRATNEKLFF. Here the CDR3 DNA reads TGTGCCACCAGCAGAACGACAGGGACCCGAGCAACTAATGAAAAACTGTTTTTT.